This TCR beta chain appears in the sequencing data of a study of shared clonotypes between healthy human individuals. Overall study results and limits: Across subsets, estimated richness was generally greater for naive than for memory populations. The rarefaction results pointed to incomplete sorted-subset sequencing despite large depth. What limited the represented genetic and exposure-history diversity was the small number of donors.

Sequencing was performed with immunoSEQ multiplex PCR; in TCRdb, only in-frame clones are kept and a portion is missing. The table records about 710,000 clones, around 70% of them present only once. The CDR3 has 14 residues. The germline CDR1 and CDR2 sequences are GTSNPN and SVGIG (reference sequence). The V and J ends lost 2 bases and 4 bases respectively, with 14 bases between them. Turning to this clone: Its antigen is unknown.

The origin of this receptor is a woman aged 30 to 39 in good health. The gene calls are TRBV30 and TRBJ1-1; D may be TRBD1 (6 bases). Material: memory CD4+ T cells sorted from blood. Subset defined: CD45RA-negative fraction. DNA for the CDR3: TGTGCCTGGAGTCGACAGGCCTTCGGCACTGAAGCTTTCTTT. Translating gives CAWSRQAFGTEAFF.